The 22 T cell receptor beta chains below come from one sample, sequenced in a study of Tregs in tolerant kidney transplant recipients. The data were produced by immunoSEQ multiplex PCR, yet TCRdb's version contains in-frame clones alone and is incomplete. Among some 90,000 clones listed, around 94% were seen once. The material sequenced was CD8+ T cells from blood. The receptor set was obtained from a human donor in good health.

CDR3 sequence (DNA): TGTGCCAGCAGGACTAGCGTCGATGAGCAGTTCTTC. Protein product: CASRTSVDEQFF. This sequence joins TRBV6-1 and TRBJ2-1, with 8 bases fitting TRBD2. The germline V gene encodes CDR1 MNHNS and CDR2 SASEGT. The trim removed 6 bases at V and 8 bases at J, leaving 3 bases unmatched. This CDR3 spans 12 amino acids.

The chain has TRBV27 and TRBJ2-2; D not certain. V shed 4 bases and J shed 7 bases, with 7 bases lying between them. Germline CDR1 is MNHEY and CDR2 is SMNVEV (reference sequence). There are 12 residues in the CDR3. In DNA form, the CDR3 reads TGTGCCAGCAGTTATAACGGCGGGGAGCTGTTTTTT. Translation gives CASSYNGGELFF.

This clone was found once. V usage is TRBV13 and J usage is TRBJ2-5, with 10 bases aligning to TRBD1. The J call is in doubt because the DNA end fits TRBJ2-7 better. Germline-derived CDR1 and CDR2 are PRHDT and FYEKMQ (reference sequence). This CDR3 spans 15 amino acids. The CDR3 coding sequence is TGTGCCAGCAGCTCCAAGGGACAGGGGTTCCACGAGCAGTACTTC. Translation gives CASSSKGQGFHEQYF.

The chain combines TRBV27 with TRBJ2-7; the D call may be TRBD1 or TRBD2 (5 bases each). CDR1 MNHEY and CDR2 SMNVEV come from the germline V gene (reference sequence). V lost 0 bases, J lost 3 bases, and 15 bases lay in between. The CDR3 loop spans 16 amino acids. CDR3 bases: TGTGCCAGCAGTTTATCGAGAGACAGTGAGGGCTACGAGCAGTACTTC. It is translated as CASSLSRDSEGYEQYF.

This chain connects TRBV27 to TRBJ1-3; TRBD1 matches at 8 bases. The CDR3 runs to 19 residues. V shed 0 bases, J shed 3 bases, and the junction held 13 bases outside the gene matches. The germline V gene encodes CDR1 MNHEY and CDR2 SMNVEV (reference sequence). The CDR3 DNA is TGTGCCAGCAGTTTATCCCCTTTGGCAGGGGGCTTTGGTGGAAACACCATATATTTT. Protein sequence: CASSLSPLAGGFGGNTIYF.

The chain employs TRBV4-2 and TRBJ1-1; the D gene is possibly TRBD1 (6 bases). This CDR3 spans 15 amino acids. The germline gives CDR1 LGHNA, CDR2 YNFKEQ. V was trimmed by 2 bases and J by 5 bases, leaving 15 bases between them. CDR3: CASSQNTGYWTEAFF. CDR3 coding DNA: TGTGCCAGCAGCCAAAACACAGGGTATTGGACTGAAGCTTTCTTT.

The chain employs TRBV10-1 and TRBJ2-1; 8 bases align to TRBD2. Germline lookup yields CDR1 WNHNN and CDR2 SYGVQD (reference sequence). V was pared by 0 bases and J by 8 bases, with 15 bases of the junction left unmatched. This CDR3 region has 18 residues. The chain's CDR3 is CASSESIEYGGAPHEQFF. The CDR3 DNA reads TGCGCCAGCAGTGAGTCTATAGAGTACGGGGGGGCCCCCCATGAGCAGTTCTTC.

The gene calls are TRBV4-1 and TRBJ1-1; TRBD1 matches 7 bases. Germline loops: CDR1 MGHRA, CDR2 YSYEKL. CDR3 length: 15 residues. V gave up 3 bases and J gave up 6 bases; unmatched junction bases: 10. CDR3 sequence reads: CASSQVYRGIPEAFF. In DNA, the CDR3 is TGCGCCAGCAGCCAGGTTTACAGGGGTATCCCTGAAGCTTTCTTT.

CDR3 coding DNA: TGTGCCAGTAGTATCCCCTCGACGGGACAAGAGACCCAGTACTTC. Its translation is CASSIPSTGQETQYF. The genes are TRBV19 and TRBJ2-5; D possibly corresponds to TRBD2 (5 bases). The germline CDR1 and CDR2 sequences are LNHDA and SQIVND (reference sequence). The V and J ends lost 3 bases and 2 bases respectively, with 13 bases between them. The CDR3 contains 15 residues.

This chain links TRBV19 with TRBJ1-5, with 7 bases matching TRBD1. There are 16 residues in the CDR3. V shed 6 bases and J 0 bases; nucleotides not matched to a gene: 8. CDR1 is LNHDA, CDR2 SQIVND, per germline (reference sequence). The CDR3 is CASSITGAYSNQPQHF. CDR3 nucleotides: TGTGCCAGTAGCATTACAGGGGCTTATAGCAATCAGCCCCAGCATTTT.

This clone was recorded only once. This chain links TRBV7-6 with TRBJ2-7; 8 nucleotides line up with TRBD1. Trimming removed 2 bases from V and 2 bases from J; junction bases left unmatched: 8. CDR3 length: 16 residues. Germline V gives CDR1 SGHVS, CDR2 FNYEAQ. CDR3 sequence: CASSLYDRGRPYEQYF. As DNA, the CDR3 is TGTGCCAGCAGCTTATATGACAGGGGTCGTCCCTACGAGCAGTACTTC.

This clone has at least ten counts. The chain couples TRBV6-1 to TRBJ2-7, with 10 bases fitting TRBD2. The length of the CDR3 is 15 residues. V dropped 3 bases and J dropped 1; count of bases not matched to a gene: 3. The germline CDR1 and CDR2 sequences are MNHNS and SASEGT. The CDR3 is CASSDELAGSYEQYF. The CDR3 DNA reads TGTGCCAGCAGTGACGAACTAGCGGGATCCTACGAGCAGTACTTC.

J is TRBJ1-5 and V is TRBV2; D ambiguous. The CDR3 contains 14 residues. Germline assignment: CDR1 SNHLY and CDR2 FYNNEI. The V gene lost 10 bases and the J gene lost 0 bases, with 13 bases spanning the gap. The CDR3 here is CANGEGNSNQPQHF. The CDR3 bases are TGTGCCAACGGGGAAGGGAATAGCAATCAGCCCCAGCATTTT. The full variable domain, in which reference TRBV2 and TRBJ1-5 provide the parts outside the CDR3, is EPEVTQTPSHQVTQMGQEVILRCVPISNHLYFYWYRQILGQKVEFLVSFYNNEISEKSEIFDDQFSVERPDGSNFTLKIRSTKLEDSAMYFCANGEGNSNQPQHFGDGTRLSIL.

The chain employs TRBV2 and TRBJ2-6; TRBD1 matches at 8 bases. CDR1 and CDR2 (germline): SNHLY, FYNNEI. The CDR3 length is 17 residues. After removal of 6 bases from V and 0 bases from J, the junction contained 7 bases not matched to a gene. The CDR3 DNA sequence: TGTGCCAGCAGCGGGACAGGACCGATCTCTGGGGCCAACGTCCTGACTTTC. Protein product: CASSGTGPISGANVLTF.

The rearrangement links TRBV6-5 to TRBJ2-7, with TRBD1 as a possible D gene (6 bases). Between the trimmed V and J ends, which lost 2 bases and 7 bases, there was a span of 6 bases. The CDR3 runs to 11 residues. The germline CDR1 and CDR2 sequences are MNHEY and SVGAGI. This CDR3 reads CASSYGQEQYF. CDR3 bases: TGTGCCAGCAGTTACGGACAGGAGCAGTACTTC.

The chain couples TRBV5-4 to TRBJ2-7; D possibly uses TRBD1 or TRBD2 (5 bases each). Germline CDR1 reads SGHNT; CDR2 reads YYREEE (reference sequence). Trimming took 1 base from V and 2 from J, leaving 13 bases between them. The CDR3 has 15 residues. In DNA, the CDR3 is TGTGCCAGCAGCTTGTGGGGGACGCCAGCCTACGAGCAGTACTTC. Amino acids: CASSLWGTPAYEQYF.

V and J are TRBV27 and TRBJ2-2; 8 nucleotides align to TRBD2. V was pared by 7 bases and J by 5 bases, with 12 bases of the junction left unmatched. CDR3 size: 16 residues. Germline-derived CDR1 and CDR2 are MNHEY and SMNVEV (reference sequence). CDR3 in amino acids: CASTQSSGERTGELFF. In DNA form, the CDR3 reads TGTGCCAGCACCCAGAGTAGCGGGGAAAGGACCGGGGAGCTGTTTTTT.

V usage is TRBV6-4 and J usage is TRBJ2-1; D not resolved. V dropped 6 bases and J dropped 2 bases, with 14 bases sitting between them. The CDR3 runs 15 residues. Germline V gene lookup returns CDR1 MRHNA and CDR2 SNTAGT. CDR3 residues: CASSPDENTYNEQFF. CDR3 DNA: TGTGCCAGCAGCCCGGACGAAAACACCTACAATGAGCAGTTCTTC.

The rearrangement uses TRBV12-5 and TRBJ1-2, with D unresolved. Germline V gene lookup returns CDR1 LGHNT and CDR2 FRNRAP. Trimming stripped 3 bases from V and 5 bases from J, with 13 bases between. The CDR3 spans 14 residues. The CDR3: CASGFIDTVYGYTF. The CDR3 bases are TGTGCTAGTGGTTTCATCGACACGGTTTATGGCTACACCTTC.

The V call is TRBV19, the J call TRBJ1-6; weak D call: TRBD1 (5 bases). This CDR3 is 17 amino acids long. Looked up from germline, CDR1 is LNHDA and CDR2 is SQIVND (reference sequence). Trimming shortened V by 6 bases and J by 3 bases, and 18 bases separated the two germline ends. The CDR3 coding sequence is TGTGCCAGTAGCCCCCTGATCACGGGGCTCTATAATTCACCCCTCCACTTT. Translated: CASSPLITGLYNSPLHF.

V and J are TRBV7-2 and TRBJ2-7; the D gene is possibly TRBD2 (5 bases). The CDR3 consists of 13 residues. Looked up from germline, CDR1 is SGHTA and CDR2 is FQGNSA. The germline V and J ends were trimmed by 3 bases and 6 bases, with 12 bases remaining between them. In DNA form, the CDR3 reads TGTGCCAGCAGCTTGCGAGGGCTGATCGAGCAGTACTTC. Protein product: CASSLRGLIEQYF.

This chain uses TRBV27 with TRBJ2-1; 7 bases match TRBD2. This CDR3 has 16 residues. Germline V CDR1 and CDR2: MNHEY, SMNVEV (reference sequence). The J segment lost 7 bases and the V segment lost 2 bases, leaving 11 bases of the junction unmatched. This chain's CDR3 is CASSLLPQREYNEQFF. As DNA, the CDR3 is TGTGCCAGCAGTTTACTTCCACAGCGGGAATATAATGAGCAGTTCTTC.